The clone carrying this T cell receptor beta chain was seen a few times. This sample was taken from a study of breast tumors, draining lymph nodes, adjacent tissues. TCRdb analysed the multiplex PCR reads with MiXCR anew, one entry per CDR3 protein. The data show tens of thousands of distinct CDR3 sequences, with approximately 31% seen just once and 7.5% to 10% held by the top ten. Axillary draining lymph nodes of breast cancer patients supplied the node samples. This clonotype was sampled from a female donor with breast cancer. Some clones in this sample may be carry-over from other donors' samples. Material for sequencing was axillary lymph node tissue.

This CDR3 is CASSQAQRGSYEQYF. Written as DNA, the CDR3 is TGTGCCAGCAGTCAGGCCCAGCGGGGCTCCTACGAGCAGTACTTC. The chain is built from TRBV6-1 and TRBJ2-7; 7 bases map to TRBD2. Germline lookup yields CDR1 MNHNS and CDR2 SASEGT. The CDR3 sequence is 15 residues long. The trim removed 5 bases at V and 0 bases at J, leaving 7 bases unmatched.